The subject of this entry is one T cell receptor beta chain. The data belong to a study of control samples from healthy donors and cancer patients. Repertoires were generated with immunoSEQ multiplex PCR, while TCRdb's copy carries only in-frame clones and drops some. This sample carries tens of thousands of clones, about 92% of them seen once, and the ten largest clones take around 1.7%. This receptor was identified in a man in his forties or fifties with colorectal cancer. Sequenced: PBMCs.

This CDR3 reads CASSLGLSSYEQYF. Here the CDR3 DNA reads TGCGCCAGCAGCTTGGGACTGAGCTCCTACGAGCAGTACTTC. The chain links TRBV5-1 to TRBJ2-7; no clear D. CDR1 is SGHRS, CDR2 YFSETQ, per germline. The V end lost 0 bases, the J end lost 0 bases, and 7 bases lay between the germline ends. The CDR3 length is 14 residues.